Shown below are 2 T cell receptor beta chains from a single sample sequenced in a study of human T cells and chemical hapten exposure. Indicated time point: pre-sensitization, week 0. Treatment indicated: therapeutic diphenylcyclopropenone sensitization with weekly scalp DPC. TCRdb analysed the RACE reads with MiXCR anew, one entry per CDR3 protein. The repertoire includes roughly 81,000 distinct CDR3 sequences, roughly 8.5% of them detected once, and 2% to 3% sits in the top ten. The sequenced sample was whole blood, obtained in connection with sensitization to the hapten diphenylcyclopropenone (DPC). The source is a man in his forties with alopecia areata. Some clones in this sample may be carry-over from other donors' samples.

As DNA, the CDR3 is TGTGCCAGCAGCCTATGGACTGCACAAAGCGGGGGGGAGACCCAGTACTTC. Its translation: CASSLWTAQSGGETQYF. The V and J genes are TRBV7-2 and TRBJ2-5; TRBD2 aligns across 9 bases. The CDR3 covers 17 residues. V dropped 5 bases and J dropped 5; count of bases not matched to a gene: 15. The germline gives CDR1 SGHTA, CDR2 FQGNSA.

There are many counts of this clonotype. This chain links TRBV10-3 with TRBJ2-5; tentatively, D is TRBD1 or TRBD2 (6 bases each). V was clipped by 6 bases and J by 5 bases, with 13 bases between them. This CDR3 is 13 amino acids long. CDR1 ENHRY and CDR2 SYGVKD come from the germline V gene. As DNA, the CDR3 is TGTGCCATCAGGGGGGGCCTCGGGGAGACCCAGTACTTC. Its translation is CAIRGGLGETQYF.